This TCR beta chain was documented in a study of shared clonotypes between healthy human individuals. The V gene's germline CDR1 is MGHRA and CDR2 YSYEKL. This CDR3 is 15 amino acids long. Between the trimmed V and J ends, which lost 5 bases and 3 bases, there was a span of 13 bases. Only in-frame clones appear in the TCRdb table, and some are missing; sequencing was by immunoSEQ multiplex PCR. Among 300,000 to 400,000 clones listed, 80% to 90% were seen once. This clone showed up just once. The sample comprised memory CD8+ T cells sorted from blood. Subset in this sample: CD45RO+ cells pooled with CCR7-negative TemRA cells. The TCR comes from a man younger than 35 in good health. V and J are TRBV4-1 and TRBJ1-4; a possible D gene is TRBD1 (6 bases). CDR3 region: CASSYRDGANEKLFF. CDR3 nucleotide sequence: TGCGCCAGCAGCTACAGGGACGGAGCTAATGAAAAACTGTTTTTT.